The next 9 T cell receptor beta chains were all read from a single sample in a study of T cell changes during pregnancy in multiple sclerosis. Clones were sequenced by immunoSEQ multiplex PCR, and TCRdb holds only the in-frame ones, with some missing. The sample holds just over 90,000 clones, 75% to 95% seen once. The input for sequencing was peripheral blood, taken after pregnancy. The receptor set was obtained from a female donor in good health, enrolled as a control in a pregnancy study.

The chain links TRBV27 to TRBJ1-2, with a possible D match to TRBD1 (5 bases). This CDR3 is 13 amino acids long. V was shortened by 3 bases and J by 2 bases, with 7 bases between the two germline ends. Germline V CDR1 and CDR2: MNHEY, SMNVEV (reference sequence). The CDR3 protein is CASSFDSNYGYTF. CDR3 DNA sequence: TGTGCCAGCAGTTTTGACAGCAACTATGGCTACACCTTC.

The V gene is TRBV7-3, the J gene TRBJ2-3; D is uncertain. Trimming cost V 5 bases and J 6 bases, with 12 bases left between them. There are 13 residues in the CDR3. Germline V gene data show CDR1 as SGHTA and CDR2 as FQGTGA. This chain's CDR3 is CASSAPSADTQYF. In DNA, the CDR3 is TGTGCCAGCAGCGCCCCCTCCGCGGATACGCAGTATTTT.

This chain joins TRBV27 and TRBJ2-1, with D possibly matching TRBD2 (6 bases). CDR1 and CDR2 (germline): MNHEY, SMNVEV (reference sequence). This CDR3 is built from 13 residues. V was trimmed by 10 bases and J by 1 base, leaving 11 bases between them. CDR3 DNA sequence: TGTGCCACCCGTGGGGGGTCCTACAATGAGCAGTTCTTC. This sequence encodes CATRGGSYNEQFF.

This sequence joins TRBV7-3 and TRBJ2-7; tentative D call: TRBD1 (5 bases). The CDR3 sequence is 15 residues long. Trimming took 0 bases from V and 4 from J, leaving 13 bases between them. Germline V lookup: CDR1 SGHTA, CDR2 FQGTGA. In DNA, the CDR3 is TGTGCCAGCAGCTTAACTCCAGGGTCTGGGTACGAGCAGTACTTC. Its protein product is CASSLTPGSGYEQYF.

This clone was counted a single time. The genes are TRBV27 and TRBJ2-1, with 8 positions matching TRBD2. This CDR3 spans 15 amino acids. V shed 6 bases and J 7 bases; nucleotides not matched to a gene: 11. Germline loops: CDR1 MNHEY, CDR2 SMNVEV (reference sequence). CDR3 loop: CASSGGATWRNEQFF. CDR3 nucleotide sequence: TGTGCCAGCAGCGGGGGGGCTACCTGGAGGAATGAGCAGTTCTTC.

The chain carries TRBV7-2 and TRBJ1-5, with D uncertain. Trimming took off 4 bases at V and 5 bases at J, with 9 bases between the two ends. The CDR3 loop spans 13 amino acids. Germline V CDR1 and CDR2: SGHTA, FQGNSA. CDR3: CASSSEGHQPQHF. Here the CDR3 DNA reads TGTGCCAGCAGCTCCGAGGGCCATCAGCCCCAGCATTTT. Full variable domain (missing parts from reference TRBV7-2 and TRBJ1-5): GAGVSQSPSNKVTEKGKDVELRCDPISGHTALYWYRQSLGQGLEFLIYFQGNSAPDKSGLPSDRFSAERTGGSVSTLTIQRTQQEDSAVYLCASSSEGHQPQHFGDGTRLSIL.

The V call is TRBV11-3, the J call TRBJ1-3, with D unclear. CDR1 SGHNT and CDR2 YENEEA come from the germline V gene. The length of the CDR3 is 15 residues. Trimming removed 5 bases from V and 0 bases from J, with 11 bases in between. The CDR3 here is CASSRPRGSGNTIYF. CDR3 nucleotide sequence: TGTGCCAGCAGCCGTCCTCGAGGCTCTGGAAACACCATATATTTT. The whole variable domain, remainder taken from reference TRBV11-3 and TRBJ1-3, is EAGVVQSPRYKIIEKKQPVAFWCNPISGHNTLYWYLQNLGQGPELLIRYENEEAVDDSQLPKDRFSAERLKGVDSTLKIQPAELGDSAVYLCASSRPRGSGNTIYFGEGSWLTVV.

The chain links TRBV25-1 to TRBJ2-5; 11 bases fit TRBD1. Trimming at V came to 3 bases and at J to 5 bases, leaving 8 bases not matched to a gene. The CDR3 loop spans 16 amino acids. Germline V gene lookup returns CDR1 MGHDK and CDR2 SYGVNS. The CDR3 nucleotides are TGTGCCAGCAGTGACCCCGGACAGGGGGCTGGTGAGACCCAGTACTTC. Translation gives CASSDPGQGAGETQYF.

This rearrangement joins TRBV2 to TRBJ2-3; D is undetermined. Germline loops: CDR1 SNHLY, CDR2 FYNNEI. This CDR3 has 15 amino acids. V lost 2 bases and J 7 bases, leaving 16 bases between the germline ends. DNA of the CDR3: TGTGCCAGCAGTGAACGAGACACTCGCCAGAATACGCAGTATTTT. Protein product: CASSERDTRQNTQYF.